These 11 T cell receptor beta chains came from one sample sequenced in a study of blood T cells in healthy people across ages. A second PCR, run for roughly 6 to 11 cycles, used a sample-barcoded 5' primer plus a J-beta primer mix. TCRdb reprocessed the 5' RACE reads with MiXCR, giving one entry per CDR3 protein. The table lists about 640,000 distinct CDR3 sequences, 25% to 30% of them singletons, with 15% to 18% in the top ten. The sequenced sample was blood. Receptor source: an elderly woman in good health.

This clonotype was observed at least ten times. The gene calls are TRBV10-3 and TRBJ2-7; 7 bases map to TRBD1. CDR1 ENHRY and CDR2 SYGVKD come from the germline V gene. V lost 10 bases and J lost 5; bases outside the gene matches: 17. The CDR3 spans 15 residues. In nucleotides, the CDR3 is TGTGCCACAACGACTCGGACGGGACAGCTTGACGAGCAGTACTTC. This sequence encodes CATTTRTGQLDEQYF.

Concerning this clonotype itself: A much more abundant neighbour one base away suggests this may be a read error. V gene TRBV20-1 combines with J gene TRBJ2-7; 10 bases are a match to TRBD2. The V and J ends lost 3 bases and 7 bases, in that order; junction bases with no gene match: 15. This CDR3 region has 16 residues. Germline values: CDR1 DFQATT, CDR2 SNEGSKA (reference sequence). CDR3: CSASYFLASGGREQYF. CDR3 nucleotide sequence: TGCAGTGCTAGTTATTTCTTGGCTAGCGGGGGCAGGGAGCAGTACTTC.

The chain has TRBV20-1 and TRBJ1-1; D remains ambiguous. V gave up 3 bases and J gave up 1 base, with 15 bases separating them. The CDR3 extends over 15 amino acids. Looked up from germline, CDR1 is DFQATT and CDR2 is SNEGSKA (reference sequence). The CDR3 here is CSASYGLETNTEAFF. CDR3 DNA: TGCAGTGCTAGCTATGGGCTTGAGACGAACACTGAAGCTTTCTTT.

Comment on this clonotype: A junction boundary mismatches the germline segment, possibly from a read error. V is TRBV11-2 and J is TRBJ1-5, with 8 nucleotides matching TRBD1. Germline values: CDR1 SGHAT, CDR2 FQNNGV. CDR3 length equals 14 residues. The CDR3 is CASNPTGANRPQHF. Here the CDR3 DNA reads TGTGCCAGCAACCCGACAGGGGCCAATCGGCCCCAGCATTTT.

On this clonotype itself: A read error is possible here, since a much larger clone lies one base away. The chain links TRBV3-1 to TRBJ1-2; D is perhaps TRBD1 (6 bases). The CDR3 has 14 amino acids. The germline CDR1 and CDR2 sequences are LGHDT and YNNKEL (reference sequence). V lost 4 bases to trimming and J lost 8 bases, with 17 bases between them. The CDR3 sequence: CASSPLGGNEGYTF. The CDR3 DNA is TGTGCCAGCAGCCCGCTGGGGGGCAATGAAGGCTACACCTTC.

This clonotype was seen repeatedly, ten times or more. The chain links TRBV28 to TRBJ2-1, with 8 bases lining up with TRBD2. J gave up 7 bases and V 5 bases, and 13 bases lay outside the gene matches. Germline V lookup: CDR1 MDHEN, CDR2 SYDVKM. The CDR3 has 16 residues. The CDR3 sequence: CASSTFGSGRRNEQFF. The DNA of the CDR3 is TGTGCCAGCAGTACATTCGGGAGCGGGAGAAGGAATGAGCAGTTCTTC.

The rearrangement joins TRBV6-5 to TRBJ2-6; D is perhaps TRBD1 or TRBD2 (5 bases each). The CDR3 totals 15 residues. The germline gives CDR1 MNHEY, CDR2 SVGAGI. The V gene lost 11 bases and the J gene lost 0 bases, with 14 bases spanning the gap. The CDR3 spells CACRFGTSGANVLTF. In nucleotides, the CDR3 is TGTGCCTGCCGCTTCGGGACCTCTGGGGCCAACGTCCTGACTTTC.

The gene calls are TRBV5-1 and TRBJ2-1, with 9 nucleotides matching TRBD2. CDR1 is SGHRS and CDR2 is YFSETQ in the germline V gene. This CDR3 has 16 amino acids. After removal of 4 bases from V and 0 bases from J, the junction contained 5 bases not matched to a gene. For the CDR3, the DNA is TGCGCCAGCAGCCACAATAGCGGGAGCTCCTACAATGAGCAGTTCTTC. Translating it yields CASSHNSGSSYNEQFF.

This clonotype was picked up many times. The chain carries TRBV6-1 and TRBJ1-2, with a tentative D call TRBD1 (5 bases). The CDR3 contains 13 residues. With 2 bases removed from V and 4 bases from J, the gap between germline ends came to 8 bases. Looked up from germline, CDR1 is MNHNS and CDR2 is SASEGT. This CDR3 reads CASSESGIYGYTF. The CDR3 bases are TGTGCCAGCAGTGAATCAGGGATCTATGGCTACACCTTC.

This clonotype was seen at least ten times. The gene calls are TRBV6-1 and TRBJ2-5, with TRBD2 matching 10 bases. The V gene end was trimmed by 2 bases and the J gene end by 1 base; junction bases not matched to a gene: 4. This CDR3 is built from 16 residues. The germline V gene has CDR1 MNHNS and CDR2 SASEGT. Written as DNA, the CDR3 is TGTGCCAGCAGTGAACTAGCGGGGGTCCTCCAAGAGACCCAGTACTTC. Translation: CASSELAGVLQETQYF.

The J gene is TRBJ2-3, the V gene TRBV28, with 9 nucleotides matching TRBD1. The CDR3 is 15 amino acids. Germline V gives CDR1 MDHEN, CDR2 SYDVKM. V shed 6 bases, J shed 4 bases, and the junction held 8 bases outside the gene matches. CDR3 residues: CASRYRGLGADTQYF. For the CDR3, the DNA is TGTGCCAGCAGATACAGGGGGCTGGGGGCAGATACGCAGTATTTT.